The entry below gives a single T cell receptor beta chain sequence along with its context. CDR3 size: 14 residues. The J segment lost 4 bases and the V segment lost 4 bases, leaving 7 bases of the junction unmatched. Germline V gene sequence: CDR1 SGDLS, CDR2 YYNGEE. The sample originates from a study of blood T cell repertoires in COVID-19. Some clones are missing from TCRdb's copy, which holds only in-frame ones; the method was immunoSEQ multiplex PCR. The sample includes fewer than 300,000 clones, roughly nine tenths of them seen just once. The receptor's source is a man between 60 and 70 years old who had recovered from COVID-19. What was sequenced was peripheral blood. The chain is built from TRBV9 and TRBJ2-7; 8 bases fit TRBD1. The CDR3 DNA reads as TGTGCCAGCAGCCTAAAGGACAGGGTGTACGAGCAGTACTTC. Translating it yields CASSLKDRVYEQYF.